Sequencing of this T cell receptor (beta chain) was carried out in a study of blood T cell repertoires in COVID-19. As for the study in general: Researchers got acute and convalescent COVID-19 samples from the United States, Italy and Spain.

The method was immunoSEQ multiplex PCR; TCRdb's version includes in-frame clones alone and lacks a portion of them. Here the sample spans under 250,000 clones, 80% to 90% being singletons. The length of the CDR3 is 13 residues. V dropped 1 base and J dropped 4 bases, with 5 bases sitting between them. Germline assignment: CDR1 SEHNR and CDR2 FQNEAQ (reference sequence). Sequenced sample: peripheral blood. The J gene is TRBJ1-3, the V gene TRBV7-9, with TRBD1 as a possible D gene (5 bases). The origin of this receptor is a man aged 45 to 65 who had recovered from COVID-19. This chain's CDR3 is CASSLGQGNTIYF. The CDR3 DNA is TGTGCCAGCAGCTTAGGACAGGGAAACACCATATATTTT.